This TCR beta chain comes out of a study of T cell clusters in autoimmune cytopenias. The CDR3 totals 15 residues. CDR1 is SGHRS, CDR2 YFSETQ, per germline. Some 34,000 genome equivalents of blood DNA were amplified for TRB. TRB was amplified by touch-down multiplex PCR, primer pools A and B combined. With the multiplex PCR reads reprocessed, TCRdb shows one record per CDR3 protein and no DNA. The sample totals fewer than 6,000 distinct CDR3 sequences. Another study also made use of these data, one on T cell repertoires in aging, cancer and after chemotherapy. From that report: In healthy donors, age-related TCR diversity loss mainly reflected lost richness. In each cancer cohort, median generation probability increased across chemotherapy, suggesting thymic output rebounded.

This TCR was recovered from a human donor in good health. The chain employs TRBV5-1 and TRBJ2-5; TCRdb proposes TRBD1, but this gene call is untestable without DNA. Sequences were obtained from peripheral blood. The CDR3 sequence: CASSPFGAAQETQYF. Based on the CDR3 plus reference TRBV5-1 and TRBJ2-5, the full variable domain is KAGVTQTPRYLIKTRGQQVTLSCSPISGHRSVSWYQQTPGQGLQFLFEYFSETQRNKGNFPGRFSGRQFSNSRSEMNVSTLELGDSALYLCASSPFGAAQETQYFGPGTRLLVL.